This is a list of T cell receptor beta chains from one sample in a study of T-cell reconstitution after alpha-beta-depleted transplantation in children. TCRdb redid the calling of the PCR reads with MiXCR, one entry per CDR3 protein. There are about 610,000 distinct CDR3 sequences in the sample; 27% occur only once, and around 36% lies in the top ten. Sequencing was performed on PBMCs, taken before TCRalphabeta/CD19-depleted stem cell transplant. The receptors were gathered from a boy younger than two with Wiskott-Aldrich syndrome, due to receive a stem cell transplant. Both conserved end residues are part of each CDR3. Each record gives: V gene, D gene, clone size, J gene, CDR3 protein, CDR3 DNA. A D gene is named only where the DNA matches it firmly. The size field is filled for only some rows; it gives once, few, many or a size class.

v_gene: TRBV15
d_gene: TRBD2
abundance: .
j_gene: TRBJ2-1
CDR3aa: CVTSRPTGTSYNEQFF
CDR3nt: TGTGTCACCAGCAGACCGACCGGGACTAGCTACAATGAGCAGTTCTTC

v_gene: TRBV5-1
d_gene: TRBD2
abundance: few
j_gene: TRBJ2-7
CDR3aa: CASSLVAREGQQQYF
CDR3nt: TGCGCCAGCAGCTTGGTTGCGCGGGAGGGCCAACAGCAGTACTTC

v_gene: TRBV11-2
d_gene: TRBD2
abundance: .
j_gene: TRBJ2-3
CDR3aa: CASSSFSERERLDTQYF
CDR3nt: TGTGCCAGCAGCTCTTTCTCGGAGCGGGAGCGCCTAGATACGCAGTATTTT

v_gene: TRBV19
d_gene: .
abundance: .
j_gene: TRBJ2-5
CDR3aa: CASSGGSLRTQYF
CDR3nt: TGTGCCAGTAGTGGCGGGTCGTTGAGGACCCAGTACTTC

v_gene: TRBV7-2
d_gene: .
abundance: .
j_gene: TRBJ2-5
CDR3aa: CASSEAVGPGQETQYF
CDR3nt: TGTGCCAGCAGCGAAGCGGTTGGACCCGGCCAAGAGACCCAGTACTTC

v_gene: TRBV24-1
d_gene: .
abundance: .
j_gene: TRBJ2-3
CDR3aa: CATSEGPTDTQYF
CDR3nt: TGTGCCACCAGTGAGGGACCCACAGATACGCAGTATTTT

v_gene: TRBV28
d_gene: TRBD2
abundance: few
j_gene: TRBJ2-7
CDR3aa: CASSLIPLVTSGRDSNNYEQYF
CDR3nt: TGTGCCAGCAGTTTAATTCCCCTCGTTACTAGCGGGAGGGATTCAAACAACTACGAGCAGTACTTC

v_gene: TRBV12-3/TRBV12-4
d_gene: TRBD1
abundance: .
j_gene: TRBJ2-1
CDR3aa: CASSLYRGVYNEQFF
CDR3nt: TGTGCCAGCAGTTTATACAGGGGGGTCTACAATGAGCAGTTCTTC

v_gene: TRBV19
d_gene: TRBD2
abundance: .
j_gene: TRBJ2-1
CDR3aa: CASSVVAGINEQFF
CDR3nt: TGTGCCAGTAGTGTGGTAGCGGGAATCAATGAGCAGTTCTTC

v_gene: TRBV15
d_gene: TRBD1
abundance: .
j_gene: TRBJ2-1
CDR3aa: CATSRETTGAYNEQFF
CDR3nt: TGTGCCACCAGCAGAGAAACGACAGGGGCCTACAATGAGCAGTTCTTC

v_gene: TRBV12-3/TRBV12-4
d_gene: .
abundance: .
j_gene: TRBJ1-1
CDR3aa: CASSFIIRTANTEAFF
CDR3nt: TGTGCCAGCAGTTTCATTATCCGGACAGCGAACACTGAAGCTTTCTTT

v_gene: TRBV5-1
d_gene: TRBD1
abundance: .
j_gene: TRBJ1-1
CDR3aa: CASSGGLNPGGMNTEAFF
CDR3nt: TGCGCCAGCAGCGGAGGACTCAATCCAGGGGGCATGAACACTGAAGCTTTCTTT

v_gene: TRBV5-1
d_gene: TRBD1
abundance: .
j_gene: TRBJ2-7
CDR3aa: CASTRTGLTYEQYF
CDR3nt: TGCGCCAGCACGAGGACAGGACTTACCTACGAGCAGTACTTC

v_gene: TRBV27
d_gene: .
abundance: .
j_gene: TRBJ2-5
CDR3aa: CASSQPDRKETQYF
CDR3nt: TGTGCCAGCAGTCAACCGGACAGAAAAGAGACCCAGTACTTC

v_gene: TRBV7-9
d_gene: .
abundance: .
j_gene: TRBJ2-4
CDR3aa: CASGMGGGNIQYF
CDR3nt: TGTGCCAGCGGGATGGGGGGTGGAAACATTCAGTACTTC

v_gene: TRBV28
d_gene: .
abundance: few
j_gene: TRBJ2-5
CDR3aa: CASSVGGPQETQYF
CDR3nt: TGTGCCAGCAGTGTGGGGGGCCCGCAAGAGACCCAGTACTTC

v_gene: TRBV7-7
d_gene: .
abundance: .
j_gene: TRBJ2-1
CDR3aa: CASSPGTQSYNEQFF
CDR3nt: TGTGCCAGCAGCCCGGGGACTCAGTCCTACAATGAGCAGTTCTTC

v_gene: TRBV24-1
d_gene: TRBD1
abundance: few
j_gene: TRBJ2-1
CDR3aa: CATRPGQGPHEQFF
CDR3nt: TGTGCCACCAGACCGGGACAGGGGCCCCATGAGCAGTTCTTC

v_gene: TRBV7-9
d_gene: .
abundance: few
j_gene: TRBJ2-5
CDR3aa: CASSAPGQNQETQYF
CDR3nt: TGTGCCAGCAGTGCCCCCGGACAGAACCAAGAGACCCAGTACTTC

v_gene: TRBV9
d_gene: .
abundance: .
j_gene: TRBJ1-4
CDR3aa: CASSVSAGQNEKLFF
CDR3nt: TGTGCCAGCAGCGTATCGGCAGGACAAAATGAAAAACTGTTTTTT

v_gene: TRBV7-9
d_gene: TRBD2
abundance: few
j_gene: TRBJ2-1
CDR3aa: CASSLRSGINQEQFF
CDR3nt: TGTGCCAGCAGCTTACGCAGCGGGATTAATCAGGAGCAGTTCTTC

v_gene: TRBV18
d_gene: .
abundance: .
j_gene: TRBJ1-1
CDR3aa: CASSPSGPQKNTEAFF
CDR3nt: TGTGCCAGCTCACCTTCCGGGCCACAAAAGAACACTGAAGCTTTCTTT

v_gene: TRBV29-1
d_gene: TRBD1
abundance: .
j_gene: TRBJ2-7
CDR3aa: CSANRGPYEQYF
CDR3nt: TGCAGCGCCAACAGGGGCCCCTACGAGCAGTACTTC

v_gene: TRBV5-1
d_gene: .
abundance: .
j_gene: TRBJ1-6
CDR3aa: CASSLEGRDNSPLHF
CDR3nt: TGCGCCAGCAGCTTGGAAGGGAGGGATAATTCACCCCTCCACTTT

v_gene: TRBV20-1
d_gene: .
abundance: few
j_gene: TRBJ2-7
CDR3aa: CSASRPSSYEQYF
CDR3nt: TGCAGTGCTTCGAGACCGAGCTCCTACGAGCAGTACTTC

v_gene: TRBV20-1
d_gene: TRBD2
abundance: .
j_gene: TRBJ2-7
CDR3aa: CSASREGAVYEQYF
CDR3nt: TGCAGTGCTAGTCGGGAGGGAGCCGTATACGAGCAGTACTTC

v_gene: TRBV6-5
d_gene: .
abundance: few
j_gene: TRBJ1-2
CDR3aa: CASSYAGQGGYTF
CDR3nt: TGTGCCAGCAGTTACGCAGGCCAAGGAGGCTACACCTTC

v_gene: TRBV5-1
d_gene: TRBD1
abundance: .
j_gene: TRBJ2-1
CDR3aa: CASSYRDRGINEQFF
CDR3nt: TGCGCCAGCAGCTACCGGGACAGGGGAATTAATGAGCAGTTCTTC

v_gene: TRBV5-6
d_gene: TRBD2
abundance: .
j_gene: TRBJ2-1
CDR3aa: CASSLVRGGTLRLADYNEQFF
CDR3nt: TGTGCCAGCAGCTTGGTGAGGGGCGGCACTCTTAGACTAGCGGACTACAATGAGCAGTTCTTC

v_gene: TRBV7-6
d_gene: .
abundance: few
j_gene: TRBJ2-1
CDR3aa: CASSLYARANEQFF
CDR3nt: TGTGCCAGCAGCTTATACGCGAGGGCCAATGAGCAGTTCTTC

v_gene: TRBV5-4
d_gene: .
abundance: few
j_gene: TRBJ2-3
CDR3aa: CASPGAPTDTQYF
CDR3nt: TGTGCCAGCCCGGGAGCCCCCACAGATACGCAGTATTTT

v_gene: TRBV24-1
d_gene: TRBD1
abundance: few
j_gene: TRBJ1-5
CDR3aa: CATSGTGLGQPQHF
CDR3nt: TGTGCCACCAGTGGGACAGGGCTGGGGCAGCCCCAGCATTTT

v_gene: TRBV12-3/TRBV12-4
d_gene: .
abundance: .
j_gene: TRBJ2-7
CDR3aa: CASSMTGGTYEQYF
CDR3nt: TGTGCCAGCAGCATGACAGGAGGGACCTACGAGCAGTACTTC

v_gene: TRBV3-1
d_gene: TRBD2
abundance: .
j_gene: TRBJ2-4
CDR3aa: CASSQGRLAGGAKYF
CDR3nt: TGTGCCAGCAGCCAAGGAAGATTAGCGGGAGGAGCGAAGTACTTC

v_gene: TRBV5-1
d_gene: .
abundance: few
j_gene: TRBJ2-2
CDR3aa: CASSLDRSSTGELFF
CDR3nt: TGCGCCAGCAGCTTGGATAGGTCTTCCACCGGGGAGCTGTTTTTT

v_gene: TRBV5-4
d_gene: .
abundance: .
j_gene: TRBJ1-5
CDR3aa: CASSSNPSRGLNQPQHF
CDR3nt: TGTGCCAGCAGCTCTAATCCATCTAGGGGGTTAAATCAGCCCCAGCATTTT

v_gene: TRBV12-3/TRBV12-4
d_gene: .
abundance: .
j_gene: TRBJ2-1
CDR3aa: CASSSNQYNEQFF
CDR3nt: TGTGCCAGCAGTTCGAACCAATACAATGAGCAGTTCTTC

v_gene: TRBV5-5
d_gene: .
abundance: .
j_gene: TRBJ2-7
CDR3aa: CASSLPTPYEQYF
CDR3nt: TGTGCCAGCAGTCTGCCAACCCCCTACGAGCAGTACTTC

v_gene: TRBV5-1
d_gene: TRBD1
abundance: .
j_gene: TRBJ2-3
CDR3aa: CASSDRVADTQYF
CDR3nt: TGCGCCAGCAGCGACAGGGTGGCAGATACGCAGTATTTT

v_gene: TRBV20-1
d_gene: .
abundance: once
j_gene: TRBJ2-3
CDR3aa: CSAKKTDTQYF
CDR3nt: TGCAGTGCTAAAAAGACGGATACGCAGTATTTT

v_gene: TRBV6-1
d_gene: TRBD2
abundance: .
j_gene: TRBJ2-2
CDR3aa: CASIGTSGREVNTGELFF
CDR3nt: TGTGCCAGCATAGGGACTAGCGGGAGAGAAGTTAACACCGGGGAGCTGTTTTTT

v_gene: TRBV12-3/TRBV12-4
d_gene: TRBD2
abundance: .
j_gene: TRBJ2-1
CDR3aa: CASSLFGDYSYNEQFF
CDR3nt: TGTGCCAGCAGTTTATTTGGGGACTACTCCTACAATGAGCAGTTCTTC

v_gene: TRBV12-3/TRBV12-4
d_gene: .
abundance: .
j_gene: TRBJ2-2
CDR3aa: CASSGLVTRVTGELFF
CDR3nt: TGTGCCAGCTCTGGGTTAGTGACCCGCGTTACCGGGGAGCTGTTTTTT

v_gene: TRBV5-1
d_gene: .
abundance: few
j_gene: TRBJ1-4
CDR3aa: CASSLVGTAVSEKLFF
CDR3nt: TGCGCCAGCAGCTTGGTCGGGACCGCGGTTAGTGAAAAACTGTTTTTT

v_gene: TRBV20-1
d_gene: .
abundance: few
j_gene: TRBJ2-2
CDR3aa: CSARRGTSNTGELFF
CDR3nt: TGCAGTGCCCGAAGAGGGACATCGAACACCGGGGAGCTGTTTTTT

v_gene: TRBV3-1
d_gene: TRBD2
abundance: .
j_gene: TRBJ2-7
CDR3aa: CASSQDLLAGYEQYF
CDR3nt: TGTGCCAGCAGCCAAGATCTACTAGCGGGATACGAGCAGTACTTC

v_gene: TRBV12-3/TRBV12-4
d_gene: .
abundance: .
j_gene: TRBJ2-1
CDR3aa: CASSLALASDEQFF
CDR3nt: TGTGCCAGCAGTTTAGCGCTAGCTTCTGATGAGCAGTTCTTC

v_gene: TRBV4-2
d_gene: TRBD1
abundance: .
j_gene: TRBJ1-4
CDR3aa: CASSQDPNRGLGEKLFF
CDR3nt: TGTGCCAGCAGCCAAGATCCTAACAGGGGGCTGGGAGAAAAACTGTTTTTT

v_gene: TRBV20-1
d_gene: TRBD1
abundance: few
j_gene: TRBJ2-3
CDR3aa: CSASLDRVTDTQYF
CDR3nt: TGCAGTGCTAGCCTTGACAGGGTCACAGATACGCAGTATTTT

v_gene: TRBV5-1
d_gene: TRBD2
abundance: few
j_gene: TRBJ2-7
CDR3aa: CASSSTSSSYEQYF
CDR3nt: TGCGCCAGCAGCTCGACTAGCTCCTCCTACGAGCAGTACTTC

v_gene: TRBV5-1
d_gene: .
abundance: few
j_gene: TRBJ2-3
CDR3aa: CASSLSDADTQYF
CDR3nt: TGCGCCAGCAGCTTGTCCGACGCAGATACGCAGTATTTT

v_gene: TRBV5-1
d_gene: .
abundance: .
j_gene: TRBJ2-2
CDR3aa: CASSYTGQNTGELFF
CDR3nt: TGCGCCAGCAGCTATACGGGACAAAACACCGGGGAGCTGTTTTTT

v_gene: TRBV12-3/TRBV12-4
d_gene: .
abundance: few
j_gene: TRBJ2-3
CDR3aa: CASSSGQSYTDTQYF
CDR3nt: TGTGCCAGCAGTTCAGGTCAGAGCTACACAGATACGCAGTATTTT

v_gene: TRBV2
d_gene: TRBD1
abundance: .
j_gene: TRBJ2-1
CDR3aa: CASRATGNSYNEQFF
CDR3nt: TGTGCCAGCAGGGCGACAGGGAACTCCTACAATGAGCAGTTCTTC

v_gene: TRBV29-1
d_gene: .
abundance: .
j_gene: TRBJ2-7
CDR3aa: CSVEGGKGSGYEQYF
CDR3nt: TGCAGCGTTGAAGGTGGGAAGGGAAGCGGCTACGAGCAGTACTTC

v_gene: TRBV2
d_gene: .
abundance: .
j_gene: TRBJ1-4
CDR3aa: CASSVPTVALKGEKLFF
CDR3nt: TGTGCCAGCAGTGTTCCTACGGTAGCACTTAAAGGGGAAAAACTGTTTTTT

v_gene: TRBV10-3
d_gene: TRBD2
abundance: .
j_gene: TRBJ2-7
CDR3aa: CAIGTSGGHWGSYEQYF
CDR3nt: TGTGCCATCGGGACTAGCGGAGGTCATTGGGGAAGCTACGAGCAGTACTTC